This TCR beta chain emerged from a study of T-cell reconstitution after alpha-beta-depleted transplantation in children. Study-wide results and limits: Among T cells one year after transplant, newly produced cells accounted for most counts and diversity. The origin of alpha-beta T cells about two months after transplant was reportedly several hundred expanded graft clones. In some patients, recipient T cells and intrathymic progenitors surviving conditioning explained high day-60 diversity.

Regarding this clonotype: Its antigen is undetermined.

Library preparation (for TCRbeta) was performed with unique molecular identifiers. TCRdb itself ran the PCR reads through MiXCR, one entry per CDR3 protein. The sample has some 460,000 distinct CDR3 sequences, about 16% seen once. Unmatched junction bases numbered 13, after V lost 6 bases and J lost 10 bases. The CDR3 is 15 amino acids. Per germline, CDR1 MNHEY and CDR2 SMNVEV (reference sequence). This TCR was sampled from a boy younger than two who had a stem cell transplant for Wiskott-Aldrich syndrome, so the T cells may come from the graft donor. V usage is TRBV27 and J usage is TRBJ2-1, with 9 bases lining up with TRBD2. The sample consisted of PBMCs, mostly from graft donor cells, taken 360 days after TCRalphabeta/CD19-depleted stem cell transplant. Here the CDR3 reads CASSPRGGGVREQFF. The CDR3 DNA is TGTGCCAGCAGCCCCAGAGGCGGGGGGGTTCGGGAGCAGTTCTTC.